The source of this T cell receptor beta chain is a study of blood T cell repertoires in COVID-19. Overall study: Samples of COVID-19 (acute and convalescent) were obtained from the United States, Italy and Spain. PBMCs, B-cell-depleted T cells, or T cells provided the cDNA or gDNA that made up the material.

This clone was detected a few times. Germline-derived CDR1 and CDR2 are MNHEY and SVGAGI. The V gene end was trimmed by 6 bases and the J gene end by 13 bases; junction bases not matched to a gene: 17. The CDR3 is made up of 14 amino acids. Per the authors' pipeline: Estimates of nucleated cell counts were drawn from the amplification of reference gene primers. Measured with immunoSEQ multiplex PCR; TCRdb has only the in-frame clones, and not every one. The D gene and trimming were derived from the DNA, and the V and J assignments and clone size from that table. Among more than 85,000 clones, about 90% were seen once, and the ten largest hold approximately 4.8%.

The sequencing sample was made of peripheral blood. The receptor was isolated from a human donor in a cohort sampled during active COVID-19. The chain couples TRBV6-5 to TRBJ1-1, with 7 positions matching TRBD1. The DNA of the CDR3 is TGTGCCAGCAGCGGTCCTTTCCAGACAGGGTTTTTTTTCTTT. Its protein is CASSGPFQTGFFFF.